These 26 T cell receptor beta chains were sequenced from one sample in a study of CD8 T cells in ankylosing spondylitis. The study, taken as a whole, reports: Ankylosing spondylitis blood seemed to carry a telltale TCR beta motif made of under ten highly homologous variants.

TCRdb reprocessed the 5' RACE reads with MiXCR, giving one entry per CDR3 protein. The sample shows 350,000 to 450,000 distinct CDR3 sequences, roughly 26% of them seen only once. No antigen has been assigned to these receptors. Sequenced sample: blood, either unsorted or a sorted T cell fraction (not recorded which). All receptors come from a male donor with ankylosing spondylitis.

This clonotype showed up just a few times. CDR3 sequence: CSASYRGSWNEQFF. The CDR3 coding sequence is TGCAGTGCTAGCTACAGGGGATCGTGGAATGAGCAGTTCTTC. V gene TRBV20-1 combines with J gene TRBJ2-1; 7 bases agree with TRBD1. Per the germline V gene, CDR1 is DFQATT and CDR2 is SNEGSKA (reference sequence). Trimming cost V 3 bases and J 7 bases; bases outside gene matches: 9. This CDR3 comprises 14 residues.

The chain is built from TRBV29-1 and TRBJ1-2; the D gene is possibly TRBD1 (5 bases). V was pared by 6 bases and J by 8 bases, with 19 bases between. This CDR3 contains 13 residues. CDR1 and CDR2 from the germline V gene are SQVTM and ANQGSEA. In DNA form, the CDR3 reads TGCAGCGTCGGGCTCCGGGACGGTGAGGGCTACACCTTC. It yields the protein CSVGLRDGEGYTF.

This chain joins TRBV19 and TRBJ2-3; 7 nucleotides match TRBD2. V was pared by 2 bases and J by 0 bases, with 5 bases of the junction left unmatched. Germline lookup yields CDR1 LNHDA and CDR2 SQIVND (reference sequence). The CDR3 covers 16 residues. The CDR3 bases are TGTGCCAGTAGTATAATGAGCGGGGCTAGCACAGATACGCAGTATTTT. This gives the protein CASSIMSGASTDTQYF.

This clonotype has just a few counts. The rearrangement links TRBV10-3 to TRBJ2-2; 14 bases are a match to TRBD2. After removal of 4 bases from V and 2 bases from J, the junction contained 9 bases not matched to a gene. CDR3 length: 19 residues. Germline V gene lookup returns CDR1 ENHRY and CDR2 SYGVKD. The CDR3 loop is CAISVRTSGRPVNTGELFF. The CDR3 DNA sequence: TGTGCCATCAGTGTTAGGACTAGCGGGAGGCCCGTCAACACCGGGGAGCTGTTTTTT.

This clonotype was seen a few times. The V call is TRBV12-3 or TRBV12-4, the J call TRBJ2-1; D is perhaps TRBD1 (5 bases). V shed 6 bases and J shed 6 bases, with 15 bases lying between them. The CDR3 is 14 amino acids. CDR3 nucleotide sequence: TGTGCCAGCAGCCGGAAGACAGAGAGCAATGAGCAGTTCTTC. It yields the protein CASSRKTESNEQFF.

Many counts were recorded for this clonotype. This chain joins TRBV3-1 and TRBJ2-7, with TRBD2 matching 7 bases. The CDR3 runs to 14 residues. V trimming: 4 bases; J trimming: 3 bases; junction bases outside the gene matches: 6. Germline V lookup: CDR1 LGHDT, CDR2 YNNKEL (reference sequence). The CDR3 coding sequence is TGTGCCAGCAGCCGGGGGGGGATTGGCTACGAGCAGTACTTC. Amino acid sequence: CASSRGGIGYEQYF.

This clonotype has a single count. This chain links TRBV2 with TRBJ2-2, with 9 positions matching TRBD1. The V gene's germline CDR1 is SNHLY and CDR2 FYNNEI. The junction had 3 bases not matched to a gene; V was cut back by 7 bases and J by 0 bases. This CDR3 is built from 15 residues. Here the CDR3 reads CASTRDRANTGELFF. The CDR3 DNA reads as TGTGCCAGCACCAGGGACAGGGCGAACACCGGGGAGCTGTTTTTT.

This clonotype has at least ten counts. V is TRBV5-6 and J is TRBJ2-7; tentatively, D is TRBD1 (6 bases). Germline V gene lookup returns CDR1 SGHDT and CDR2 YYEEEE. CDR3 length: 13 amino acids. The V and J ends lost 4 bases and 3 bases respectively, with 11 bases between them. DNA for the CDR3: TGTGCCAGCAGCGCCTCCAGGGGCTACGAGCAGTACTTC. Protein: CASSASRGYEQYF.

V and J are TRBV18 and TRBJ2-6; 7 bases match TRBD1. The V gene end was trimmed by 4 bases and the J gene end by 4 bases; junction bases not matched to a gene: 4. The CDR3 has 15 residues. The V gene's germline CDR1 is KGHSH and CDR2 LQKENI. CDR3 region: CASSLGGYGANVLTF. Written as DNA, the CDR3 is TGTGCCAGCTCACTAGGGGGCTACGGGGCCAACGTCCTGACTTTC.

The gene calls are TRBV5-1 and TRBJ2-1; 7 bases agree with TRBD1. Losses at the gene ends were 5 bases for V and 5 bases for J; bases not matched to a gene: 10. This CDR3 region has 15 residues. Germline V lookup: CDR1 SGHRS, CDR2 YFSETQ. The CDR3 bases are TGCGCCAGCAGTTCGAATAGGGGGCCGGACAATGAGCAGTTCTTC. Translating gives CASSSNRGPDNEQFF. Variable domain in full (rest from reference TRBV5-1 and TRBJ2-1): KAGVTQTPRYLIKTRGQQVTLSCSPISGHRSVSWYQQTPGQGLQFLFEYFSETQRNKGNFPGRFSGRQFSNSRSEMNVSTLELGDSALYLCASSSNRGPDNEQFFGPGTRLTVL.

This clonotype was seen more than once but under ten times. For the CDR3, the DNA is TGCGCCAGCAGCCCTGGGGAAGTACAGGGCACCGGGGAGCTGTTTTTT. Amino acids: CASSPGEVQGTGELFF. This chain connects TRBV5-1 to TRBJ2-2; possibly TRBD1 for D (6 bases). CDR1 SGHRS and CDR2 YFSETQ come from the germline V gene. The V and J ends lost 4 bases and 4 bases respectively, with 17 bases between them. The length of the CDR3 is 16 residues.

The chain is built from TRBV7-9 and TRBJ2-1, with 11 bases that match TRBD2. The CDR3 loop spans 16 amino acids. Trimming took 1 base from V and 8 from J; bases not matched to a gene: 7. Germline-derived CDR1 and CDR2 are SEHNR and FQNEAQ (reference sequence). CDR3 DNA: TGTGCCAGCAGCTTAGAGGTTAGCGGGAGGGCAGATGAGCAGTTCTTC. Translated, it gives CASSLEVSGRADEQFF.

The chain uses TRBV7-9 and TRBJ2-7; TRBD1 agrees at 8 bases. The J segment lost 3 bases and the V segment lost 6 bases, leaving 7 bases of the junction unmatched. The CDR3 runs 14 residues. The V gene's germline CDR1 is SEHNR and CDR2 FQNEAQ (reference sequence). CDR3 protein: CASSLTGVGYEQYF. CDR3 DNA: TGTGCCAGCAGTTTGACAGGGGTGGGCTACGAGCAGTACTTC.

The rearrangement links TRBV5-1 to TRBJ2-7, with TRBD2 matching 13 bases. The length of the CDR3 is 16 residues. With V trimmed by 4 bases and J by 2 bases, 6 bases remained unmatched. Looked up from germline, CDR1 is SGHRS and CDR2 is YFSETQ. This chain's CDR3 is CASSGLAGVLTYEQYF. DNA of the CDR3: TGCGCCAGCAGCGGACTAGCGGGAGTTTTGACCTACGAGCAGTACTTC.

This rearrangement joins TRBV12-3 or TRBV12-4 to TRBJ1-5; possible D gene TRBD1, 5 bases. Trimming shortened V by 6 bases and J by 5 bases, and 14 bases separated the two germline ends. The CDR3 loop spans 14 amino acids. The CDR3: CASRHQGADQPQHF. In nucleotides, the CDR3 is TGTGCCAGCAGGCATCAGGGAGCGGATCAGCCCCAGCATTTT.

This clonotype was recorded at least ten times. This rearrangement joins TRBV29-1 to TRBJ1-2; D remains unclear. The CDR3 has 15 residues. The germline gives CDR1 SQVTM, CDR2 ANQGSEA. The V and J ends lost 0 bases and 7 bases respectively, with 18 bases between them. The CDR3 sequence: CSVEDLTLSRVGYTF. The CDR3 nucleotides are TGCAGCGTTGAAGATCTTACCCTCTCGAGGGTTGGCTACACCTTC.

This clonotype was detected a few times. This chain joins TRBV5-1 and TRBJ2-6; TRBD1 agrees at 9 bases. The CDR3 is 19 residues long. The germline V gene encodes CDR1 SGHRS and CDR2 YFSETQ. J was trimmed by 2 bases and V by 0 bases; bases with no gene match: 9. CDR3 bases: TGCGCCAGCAGCTTGGACGGGACAGGGTGGTCTGCTGGGGCCAACGTCCTGACTTTC. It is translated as CASSLDGTGWSAGANVLTF.

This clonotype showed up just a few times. The CDR3 DNA sequence: TGTGCCAGCAGCTTAGAACTCCCTACGATATACAATGAGCAGTTCTTC. This encodes CASSLELPTIYNEQFF. The rearrangement joins TRBV7-8 to TRBJ2-1; D not certain. The germline V and J ends were trimmed by 1 base and 4 bases, with 14 bases remaining between them. CDR1 and CDR2 (germline): SGHVS, FQNEAQ. CDR3 length equals 16 residues.

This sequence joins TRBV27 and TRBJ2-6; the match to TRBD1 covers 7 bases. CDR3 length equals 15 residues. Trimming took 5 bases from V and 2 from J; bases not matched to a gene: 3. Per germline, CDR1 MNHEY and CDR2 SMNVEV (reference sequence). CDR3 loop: CASSRQGAGANVLTF. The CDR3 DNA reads TGTGCCAGCAGTCGACAGGGCGCTGGGGCCAACGTCCTGACTTTC. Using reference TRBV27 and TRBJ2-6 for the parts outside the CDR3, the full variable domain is EAQVTQNPRYLITVTGKKLTVTCSQNMNHEYMSWYRQDPGLGLRQIYYSMNVEVTDKGDVPEGYKVSRKEKRNFPLILESPSPNQTSLYFCASSRQGAGANVLTFGAGSRLTVL.

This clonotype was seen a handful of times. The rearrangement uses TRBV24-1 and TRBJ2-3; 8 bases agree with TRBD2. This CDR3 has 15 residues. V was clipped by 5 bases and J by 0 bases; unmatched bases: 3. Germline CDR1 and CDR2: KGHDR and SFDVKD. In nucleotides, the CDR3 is TGTGCCACCAGTGGCGGGAGGACTAGCACAGATACGCAGTATTTT. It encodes CATSGGRTSTDTQYF.

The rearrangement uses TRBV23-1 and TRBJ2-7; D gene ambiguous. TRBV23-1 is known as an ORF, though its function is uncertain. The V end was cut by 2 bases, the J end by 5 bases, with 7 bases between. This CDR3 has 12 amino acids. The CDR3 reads CASSQTRNEQYF. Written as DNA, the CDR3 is TGCGCCAGCAGTCAAACCCGAAACGAGCAGTACTTC.

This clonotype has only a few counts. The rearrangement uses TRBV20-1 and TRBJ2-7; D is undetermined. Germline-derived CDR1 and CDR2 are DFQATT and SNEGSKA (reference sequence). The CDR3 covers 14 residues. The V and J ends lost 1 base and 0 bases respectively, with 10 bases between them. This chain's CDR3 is CSARGVPGSYEQYF. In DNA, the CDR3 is TGCAGTGCTAGAGGAGTCCCGGGCTCCTACGAGCAGTACTTC.

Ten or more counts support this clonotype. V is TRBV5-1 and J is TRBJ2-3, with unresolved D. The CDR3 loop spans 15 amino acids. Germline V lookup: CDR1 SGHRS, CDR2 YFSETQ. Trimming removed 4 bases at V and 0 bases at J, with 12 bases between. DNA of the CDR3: TGCGCCAGCAGCCGCAGCGAGGTTAGCACAGATACGCAGTATTTT. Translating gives CASSRSEVSTDTQYF.

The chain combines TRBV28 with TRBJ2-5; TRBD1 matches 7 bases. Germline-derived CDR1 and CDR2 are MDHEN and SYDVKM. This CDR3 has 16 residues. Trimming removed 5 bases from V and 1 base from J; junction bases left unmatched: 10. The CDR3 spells CASSTWDRLVQETQYF. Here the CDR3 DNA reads TGTGCCAGCAGTACTTGGGACAGATTAGTCCAAGAGACCCAGTACTTC.

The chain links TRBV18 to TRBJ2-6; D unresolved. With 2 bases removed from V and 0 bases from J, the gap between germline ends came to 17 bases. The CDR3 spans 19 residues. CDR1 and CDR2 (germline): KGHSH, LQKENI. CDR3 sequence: CASSPSIPFASSGANVLTF. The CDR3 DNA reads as TGTGCCAGCTCACCATCGATACCTTTTGCGAGCTCTGGGGCCAACGTCCTGACTTTC.

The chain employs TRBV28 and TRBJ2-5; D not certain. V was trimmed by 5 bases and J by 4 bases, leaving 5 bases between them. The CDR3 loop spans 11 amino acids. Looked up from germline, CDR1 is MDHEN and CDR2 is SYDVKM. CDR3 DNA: TGTGCCAGCAGTACCCCAGAGACCCAGTACTTC. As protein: CASSTPETQYF. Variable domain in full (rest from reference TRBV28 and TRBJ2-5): DVKVTQSSRYLVKRTGEKVFLECVQDMDHENMFWYRQDPGLGLRLIYFSYDVKMKEKGDIPEGYSVSREKKERFSLILESASTNQTSMYLCASSTPETQYFGPGTRLLVL.